This TCR beta chain was identified in a study of brain T cells in children with intractable seizures (dated by TCRdb to the early 2020s). About the investigation overall: A NanoString immunology panel was first used to screen resected brain tissue from roughly 56 pediatric epilepsy surgery cases for immune gene transcripts. About 70% of the 12 selected surgery cases also had pre-surgery blood sequenced, which left four cases with brain tissue only.

The immunoSEQ assay was used to generate TCR beta chain sequences from genomic DNA. In the paper's pipeline: CDR3 sequences not starting with the conserved framework cysteine at position 104 were manually removed. To get clonality, the normalized Shannon's Diversity Index was subtracted from one, giving values from 0 (maximal diversity) to 1 (oligoclonal). Chi-squared comparison-of-proportions tests assessed whether the same CDR3 differed in frequency between samples, such as brain versus blood. Public clonotypes were found by searching immuneACCESS, and the VDJdb browser was used to assess similarity to known antiviral clonotypes. Entries here come from immuneACCESS through TCRdb and include only in-frame sequences with V and J called. Some clones fail to appear in such tables; in the studies checked, an unresolved V gene covers under half of the shortfall, and the cause of the remainder is unknown. The DNA was the basis for D and trimming; V, J and clone size are from that table. Within this sample are about 80,000 clones, with about 90% of them counted one time only. The ten largest clones add up to 24% of the sample.

The CDR3 spans 14 residues, from the cysteine through the phenylalanine. The retained sequence is limited to the CDR3, 42 bases, with the frame set at the first base. Looking up the germline V gene (reference sequence) yields CDR1 LNHDA and CDR2 SQIVND. V loses 1 base, J loses 7 bases, and the germline ends lie 11 bases apart. The time point tag for this specimen amounts to: resected brain tissue, or blood drawn just prior to surgery. The surgery cases showing the highest brain T cell transcript signatures were chosen for TCR beta chain sequencing of brain tissue and, when available, of blood. Prior to surgery, the patients had been treated with at least one anti-epileptic drug. The TCR-sequenced patients were children whose drug-resistant epilepsy was caused by tuberous sclerosis complex, focal cortical dysplasia, Rasmussen encephalitis or hemimegalencephaly. Blood samples were drawn just before the epilepsy surgery. Bulk genomic DNA was isolated from unsorted brain tissue and whole blood using the Monarch genomic DNA purification kit.

Notes on this clone: It has no known antigen specificity. Base qualities were left out, and no much larger clone turns up one base away.

Points the paper makes about the study in general: The patients' HCMV serostatus was not known, and viral specificity was inferred solely from CDR3 sequence similarity. Because sequencing depth was different between pre-surgery and post-surgery blood, clones absent from the pre-surgery sample may reflect undersampling.

The material was peripheral blood, obtained at surgery. The receptor chain draws on TRBV19 and TRBJ2-1, with the D gene not confidently named. The TCR sequence derives from a girl aged 2 to 10 with Rasmussen encephalitis and intractable seizures. The CDR3 is CASSIGAVRNEQFF. The base sequence is TGTGCCAGTAGTATAGGGGCCGTAAGAAATGAGCAGTTCTTC.